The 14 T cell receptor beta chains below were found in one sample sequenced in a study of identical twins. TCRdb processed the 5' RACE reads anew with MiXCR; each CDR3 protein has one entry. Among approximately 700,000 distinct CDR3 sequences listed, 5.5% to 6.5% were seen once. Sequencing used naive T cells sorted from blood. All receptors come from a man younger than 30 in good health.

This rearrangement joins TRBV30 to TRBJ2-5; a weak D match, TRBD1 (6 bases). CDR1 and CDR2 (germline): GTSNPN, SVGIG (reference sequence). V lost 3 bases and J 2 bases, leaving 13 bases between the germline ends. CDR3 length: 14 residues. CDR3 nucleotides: TGTGCCTGGAGAGGCAGGGGCCCTCAAGAGACCCAGTACTTC. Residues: CAWRGRGPQETQYF.

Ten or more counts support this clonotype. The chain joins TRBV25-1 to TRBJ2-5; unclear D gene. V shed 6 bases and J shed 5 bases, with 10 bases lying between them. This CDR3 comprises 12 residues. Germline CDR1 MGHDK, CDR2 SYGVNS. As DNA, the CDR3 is TGTGCCAGCAGCGGAAGTTCGGAGACCCAGTACTTC. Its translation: CASSGSSETQYF.

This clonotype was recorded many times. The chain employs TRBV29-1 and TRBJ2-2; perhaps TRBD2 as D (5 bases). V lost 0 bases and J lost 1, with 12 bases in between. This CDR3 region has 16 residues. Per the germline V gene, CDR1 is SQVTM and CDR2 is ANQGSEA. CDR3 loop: CSVEDNERLNTGELFF. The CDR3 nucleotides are TGCAGCGTTGAAGATAATGAGCGGTTGAACACCGGGGAGCTGTTTTTT.

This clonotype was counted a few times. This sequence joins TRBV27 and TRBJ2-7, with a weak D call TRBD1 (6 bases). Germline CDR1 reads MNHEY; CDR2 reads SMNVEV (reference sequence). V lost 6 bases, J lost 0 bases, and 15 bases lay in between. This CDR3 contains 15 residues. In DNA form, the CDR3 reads TGTGCCAGCAGATCACCCTCACAGGGCTCCTACGAGCAGTACTTC. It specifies CASRSPSQGSYEQYF.

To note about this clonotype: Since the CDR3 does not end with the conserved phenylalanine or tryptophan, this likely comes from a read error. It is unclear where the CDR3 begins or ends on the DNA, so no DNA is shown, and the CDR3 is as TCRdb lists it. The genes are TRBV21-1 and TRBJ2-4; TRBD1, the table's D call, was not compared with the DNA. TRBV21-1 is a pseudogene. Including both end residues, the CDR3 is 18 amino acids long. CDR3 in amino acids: CASTGAGTGGWAKNIQYS.

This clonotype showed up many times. CDR3 in DNA: TGCAGTGCCGGACAGGGAGGGGATCAGCCCCAGCATTTT. This codes for CSAGQGGDQPQHF. The J gene is TRBJ1-5, the V gene TRBV20-1, with 8 bases that match TRBD1. The CDR3 totals 13 residues. Germline CDR1 DFQATT, CDR2 SNEGSKA (reference sequence). With 6 bases clipped from V and 5 bases from J, the junction kept 6 bases outside the gene matches.

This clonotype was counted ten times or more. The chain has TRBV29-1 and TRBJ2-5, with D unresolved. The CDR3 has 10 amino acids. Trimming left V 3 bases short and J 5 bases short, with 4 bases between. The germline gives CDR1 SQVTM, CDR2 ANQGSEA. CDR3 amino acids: CSVDLETQYF. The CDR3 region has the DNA TGCAGCGTTGACCTCGAGACCCAGTACTTC. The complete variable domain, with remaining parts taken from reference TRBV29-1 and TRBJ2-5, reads SAVISQKPSRDICQRGTSLTIQCQVDSQVTMMFWYRQQPGQSLTLIATANQGSEATYESGFVIDKFPISRPNLTFSTLTVSNMSPEDSSIYLCSVDLETQYFGPGTRLLVL.

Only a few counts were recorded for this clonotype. The CDR3 loop reads CATGGGRASYEQYF. In nucleotides, the CDR3 is TGTGCCACGGGGGGCGGGAGGGCCTCCTACGAGCAGTACTTC. The chain employs TRBV7-2 and TRBJ2-7, with 9 bases matching TRBD2. Trimming removed 10 bases from V and 0 bases from J; junction bases left unmatched: 7. The CDR3 runs 14 residues. Germline lookup yields CDR1 SGHTA and CDR2 FQGNSA.

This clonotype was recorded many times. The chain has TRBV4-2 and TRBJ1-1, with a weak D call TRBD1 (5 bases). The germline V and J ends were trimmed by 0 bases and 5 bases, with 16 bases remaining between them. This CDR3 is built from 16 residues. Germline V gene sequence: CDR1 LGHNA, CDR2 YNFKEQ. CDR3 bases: TGTGCCAGCAGCCAAGAGGAAGGGGATATGAGGACTGAAGCTTTCTTT. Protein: CASSQEEGDMRTEAFF.

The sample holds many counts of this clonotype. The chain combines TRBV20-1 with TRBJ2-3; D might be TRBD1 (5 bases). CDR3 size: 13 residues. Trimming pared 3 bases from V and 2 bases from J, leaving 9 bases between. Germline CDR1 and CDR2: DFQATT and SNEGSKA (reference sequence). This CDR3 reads CSARDTYTDTQYF. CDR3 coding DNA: TGCAGTGCTAGGGACACCTACACAGATACGCAGTATTTT.

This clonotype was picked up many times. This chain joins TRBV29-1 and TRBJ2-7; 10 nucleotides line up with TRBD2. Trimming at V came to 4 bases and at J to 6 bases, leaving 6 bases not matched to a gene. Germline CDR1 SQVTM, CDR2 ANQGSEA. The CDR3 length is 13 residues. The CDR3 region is CSVGPSGSGEQYV. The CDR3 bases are TGCAGCGTTGGCCCTAGCGGGAGCGGCGAGCAGTACGTC.

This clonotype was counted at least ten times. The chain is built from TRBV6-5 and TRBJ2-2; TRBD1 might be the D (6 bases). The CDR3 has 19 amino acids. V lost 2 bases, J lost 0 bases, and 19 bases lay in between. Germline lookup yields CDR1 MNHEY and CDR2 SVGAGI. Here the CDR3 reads CASSYGFGTGFANTGELFF. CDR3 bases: TGTGCCAGCAGTTACGGCTTCGGAACAGGGTTCGCGAACACCGGGGAGCTGTTTTTT.

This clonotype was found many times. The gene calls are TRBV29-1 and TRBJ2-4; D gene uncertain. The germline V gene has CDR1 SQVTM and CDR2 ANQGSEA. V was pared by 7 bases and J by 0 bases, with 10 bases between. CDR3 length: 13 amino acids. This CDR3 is CSAVALAKNIQYF. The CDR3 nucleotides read TGCAGCGCAGTGGCCCTAGCCAAAAACATTCAGTACTTC.

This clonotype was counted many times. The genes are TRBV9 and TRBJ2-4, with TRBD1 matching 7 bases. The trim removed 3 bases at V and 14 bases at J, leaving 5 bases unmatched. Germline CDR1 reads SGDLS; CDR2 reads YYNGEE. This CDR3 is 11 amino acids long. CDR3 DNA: TGTGCCAGCAGCGACCGGGACAGCAAGTACTTC. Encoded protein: CASSDRDSKYF.